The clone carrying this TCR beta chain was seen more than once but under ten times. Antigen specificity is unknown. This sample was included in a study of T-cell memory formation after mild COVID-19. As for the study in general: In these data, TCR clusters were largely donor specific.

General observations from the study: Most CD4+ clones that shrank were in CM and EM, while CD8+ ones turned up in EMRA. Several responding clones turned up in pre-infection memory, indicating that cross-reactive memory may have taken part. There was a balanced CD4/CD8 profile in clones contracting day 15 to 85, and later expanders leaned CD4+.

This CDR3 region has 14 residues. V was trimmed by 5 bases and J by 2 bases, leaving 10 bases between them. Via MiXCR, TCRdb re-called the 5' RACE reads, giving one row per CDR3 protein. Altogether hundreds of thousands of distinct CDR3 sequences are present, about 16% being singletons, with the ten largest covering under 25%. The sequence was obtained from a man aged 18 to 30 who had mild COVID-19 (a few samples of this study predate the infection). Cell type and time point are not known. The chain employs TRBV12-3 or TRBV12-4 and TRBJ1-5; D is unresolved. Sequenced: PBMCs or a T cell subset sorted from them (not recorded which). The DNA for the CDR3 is TGTGCCAGCAGTGACACAGCAGGCAATCAGCCCCAGCATTTT. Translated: CASSDTAGNQPQHF.